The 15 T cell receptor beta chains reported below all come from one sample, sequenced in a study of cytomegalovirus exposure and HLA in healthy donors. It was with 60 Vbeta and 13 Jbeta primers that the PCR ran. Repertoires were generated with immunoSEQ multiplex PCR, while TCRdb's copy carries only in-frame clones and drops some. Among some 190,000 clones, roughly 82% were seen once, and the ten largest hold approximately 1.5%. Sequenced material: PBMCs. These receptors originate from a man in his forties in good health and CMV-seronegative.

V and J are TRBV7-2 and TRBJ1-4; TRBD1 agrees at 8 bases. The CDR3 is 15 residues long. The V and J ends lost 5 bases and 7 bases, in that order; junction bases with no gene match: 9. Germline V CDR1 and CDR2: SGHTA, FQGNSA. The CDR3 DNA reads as TGTGCCAGCAGCCCTGACAGGGGATGGGGTGAAAAACTGTTTTTT. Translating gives CASSPDRGWGEKLFF.

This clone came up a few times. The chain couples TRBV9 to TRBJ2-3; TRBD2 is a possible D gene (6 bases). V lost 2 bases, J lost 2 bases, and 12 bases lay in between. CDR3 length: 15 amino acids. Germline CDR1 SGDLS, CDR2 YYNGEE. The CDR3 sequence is CASSVTRGDTDTQYF. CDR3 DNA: TGTGCCAGCAGCGTGACTAGAGGAGACACAGATACGCAGTATTTT.

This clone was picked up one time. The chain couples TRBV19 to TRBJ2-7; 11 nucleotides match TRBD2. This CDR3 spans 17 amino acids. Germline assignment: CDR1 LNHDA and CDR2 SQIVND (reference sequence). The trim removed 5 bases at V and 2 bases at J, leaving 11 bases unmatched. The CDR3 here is CASSDLTSGTQPYEQYF. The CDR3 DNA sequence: TGTGCCAGTAGTGACCTGACTAGCGGGACCCAGCCCTACGAGCAGTACTTC.

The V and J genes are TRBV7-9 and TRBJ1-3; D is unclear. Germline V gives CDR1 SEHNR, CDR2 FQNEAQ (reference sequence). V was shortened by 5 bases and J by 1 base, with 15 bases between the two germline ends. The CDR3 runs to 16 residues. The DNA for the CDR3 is TGTGCCAGCAGCCAAATAAGGACGGGGTCTGGAAACACCATATATTTT. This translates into CASSQIRTGSGNTIYF.

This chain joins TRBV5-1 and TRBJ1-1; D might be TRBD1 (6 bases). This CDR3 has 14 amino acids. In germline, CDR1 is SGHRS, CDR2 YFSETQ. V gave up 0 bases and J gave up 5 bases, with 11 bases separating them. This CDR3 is CASSLGGGATEAFF. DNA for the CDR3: TGCGCCAGCAGCTTGGGCGGGGGGGCGACTGAAGCTTTCTTT.

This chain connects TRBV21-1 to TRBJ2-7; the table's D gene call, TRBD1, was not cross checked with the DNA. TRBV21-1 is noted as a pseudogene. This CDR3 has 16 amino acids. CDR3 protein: CASSKATTGSRDEQYF. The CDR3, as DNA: TGTGCCAGCAGCAAAGCAACGACAGGGTCTAGGGACGAGCAGTACTTC.

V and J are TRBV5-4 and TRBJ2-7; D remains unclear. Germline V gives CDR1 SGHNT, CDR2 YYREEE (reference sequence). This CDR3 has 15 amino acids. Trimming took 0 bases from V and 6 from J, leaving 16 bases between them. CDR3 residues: CASSLEVVSRSEQYF. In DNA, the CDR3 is TGTGCCAGCAGCTTGGAGGTAGTCAGCCGGAGCGAGCAGTACTTC.

CDR3 coding DNA: TGTGCCAGCAGCTTTTATCTGTCCCAAGAGACCCAGTACTTC. It codes for CASSFYLSQETQYF. This chain joins TRBV5-5 and TRBJ2-5; D not certain. The CDR3 totals 14 residues. The germline CDR1 and CDR2 sequences are SGHKS and YYEKEE (reference sequence). V lost 2 bases and J lost 1, with 9 bases in between.

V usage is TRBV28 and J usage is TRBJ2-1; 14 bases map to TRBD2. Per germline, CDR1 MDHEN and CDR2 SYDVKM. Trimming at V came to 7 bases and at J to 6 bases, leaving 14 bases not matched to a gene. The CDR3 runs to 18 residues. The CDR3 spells CASTPTSGRVSSSNEQFF. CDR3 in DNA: TGTGCCAGCACCCCGACTAGCGGGAGGGTATCAAGCAGCAATGAGCAGTTCTTC.

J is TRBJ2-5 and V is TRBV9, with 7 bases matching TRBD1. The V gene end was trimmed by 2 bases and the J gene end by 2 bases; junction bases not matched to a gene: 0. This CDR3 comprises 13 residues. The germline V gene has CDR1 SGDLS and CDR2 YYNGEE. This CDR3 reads CASSVTGQETQYF. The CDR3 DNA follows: TGTGCCAGCAGCGTGACAGGGCAAGAGACCCAGTACTTC.

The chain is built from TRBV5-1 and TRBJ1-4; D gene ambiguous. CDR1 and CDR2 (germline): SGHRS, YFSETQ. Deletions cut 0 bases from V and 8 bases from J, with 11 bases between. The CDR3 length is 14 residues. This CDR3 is CASSLGPREEKLFF. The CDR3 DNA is TGCGCCAGCAGCTTGGGCCCCCGCGAGGAAAAACTGTTTTTT.

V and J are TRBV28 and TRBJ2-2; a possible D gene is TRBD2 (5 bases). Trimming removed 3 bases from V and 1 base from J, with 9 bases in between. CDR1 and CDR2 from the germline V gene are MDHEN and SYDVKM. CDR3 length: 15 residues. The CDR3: CASSLTGRNTGELFF. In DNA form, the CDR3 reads TGTGCCAGCAGTTTGACGGGAAGGAACACCGGGGAGCTGTTTTTT.

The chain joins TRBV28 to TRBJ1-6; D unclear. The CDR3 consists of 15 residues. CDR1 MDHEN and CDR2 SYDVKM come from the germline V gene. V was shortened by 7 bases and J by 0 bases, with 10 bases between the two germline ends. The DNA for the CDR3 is TGTGCCAGCACCCCGAGGAGCTCCTATAATTCACCCCTCCACTTT. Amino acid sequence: CASTPRSSYNSPLHF.

For the CDR3, the DNA is TGTGCCAGCAGCGTAGGACCTGGACTAGCGGGGGGGAACAATGAGCAGTTCTTC. Encoded protein: CASSVGPGLAGGNNEQFF. This chain joins TRBV9 and TRBJ2-1; 15 positions agree with TRBD2. V was pared by 0 bases and J by 5 bases, with 6 bases of the junction left unmatched. The CDR3 contains 18 residues. Looked up from germline, CDR1 is SGDLS and CDR2 is YYNGEE. Full variable domain (rest looked up from reference TRBV9 and TRBJ2-1): DSGVTQTPKHLITATGQRVTLRCSPRSGDLSVYWYQQSLDQGLQFLIQYYNGEERAKGNILERFSAQQFPDLHSELNLSSLELGDSALYFCASSVGPGLAGGNNEQFFGPGTRLTVL.

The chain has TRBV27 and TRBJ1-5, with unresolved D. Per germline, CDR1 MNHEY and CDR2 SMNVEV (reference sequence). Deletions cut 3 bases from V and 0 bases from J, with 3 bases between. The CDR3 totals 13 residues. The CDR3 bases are TGTGCCAGCAGTTTTTATAGCAATCAGCCCCAGCATTTT. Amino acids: CASSFYSNQPQHF.